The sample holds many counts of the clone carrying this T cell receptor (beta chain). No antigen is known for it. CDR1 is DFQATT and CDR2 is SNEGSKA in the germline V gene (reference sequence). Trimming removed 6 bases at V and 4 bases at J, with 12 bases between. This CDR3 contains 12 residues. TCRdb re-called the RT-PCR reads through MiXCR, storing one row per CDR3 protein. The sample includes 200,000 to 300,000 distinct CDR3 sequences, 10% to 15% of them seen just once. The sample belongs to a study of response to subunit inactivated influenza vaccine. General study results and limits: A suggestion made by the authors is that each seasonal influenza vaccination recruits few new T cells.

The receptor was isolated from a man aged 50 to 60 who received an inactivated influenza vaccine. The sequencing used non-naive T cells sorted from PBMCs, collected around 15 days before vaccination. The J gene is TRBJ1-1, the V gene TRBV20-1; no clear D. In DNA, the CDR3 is TGCAGTGCCAAGTGGAAGGTCACTGAAGCTTTCTTT. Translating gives CSAKWKVTEAFF.